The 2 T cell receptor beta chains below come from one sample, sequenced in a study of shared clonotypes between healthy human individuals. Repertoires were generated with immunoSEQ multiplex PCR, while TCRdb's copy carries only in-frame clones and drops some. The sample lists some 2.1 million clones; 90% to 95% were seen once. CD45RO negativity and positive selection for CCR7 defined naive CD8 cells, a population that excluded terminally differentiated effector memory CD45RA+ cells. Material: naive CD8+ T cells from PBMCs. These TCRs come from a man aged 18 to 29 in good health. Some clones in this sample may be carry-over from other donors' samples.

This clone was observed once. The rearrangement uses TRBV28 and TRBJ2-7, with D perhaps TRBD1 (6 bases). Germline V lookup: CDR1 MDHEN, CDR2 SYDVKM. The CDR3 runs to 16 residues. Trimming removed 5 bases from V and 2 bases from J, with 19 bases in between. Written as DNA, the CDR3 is TGTGCCAGCAGTCCTTTGGGGTTGACAGGTCCCTACGAGCAGTACTTC. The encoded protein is CASSPLGLTGPYEQYF.

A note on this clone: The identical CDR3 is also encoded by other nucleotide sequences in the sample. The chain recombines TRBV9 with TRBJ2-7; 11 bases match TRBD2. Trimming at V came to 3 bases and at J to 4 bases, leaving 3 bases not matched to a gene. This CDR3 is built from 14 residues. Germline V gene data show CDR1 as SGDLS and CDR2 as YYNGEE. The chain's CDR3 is CASSAGLAGYEQYF. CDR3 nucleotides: TGTGCCAGCAGCGCTGGACTAGCGGGTTACGAGCAGTACTTC.